The clone carrying this TCR beta chain rates as large. The sample originates from a study of spatial heterogeneity in lung cancer. TCRdb re-called the 5' RACE reads through MiXCR, storing one row per CDR3 protein. The sample holds over 450 distinct CDR3 sequences, approximately 15% seen once. This CDR3 contains 14 residues. Germline CDR1 LNHDA, CDR2 SQIVND (reference sequence). With 3 bases removed from V and 0 bases from J, the gap between germline ends came to 8 bases. Time point noted: sample taken at primary tumor resection. More than 70 TRACERx patients with early, untreated non-small cell lung cancer donated samples.

The chain is built from TRBV19 and TRBJ1-2; D call uncertain. The starting material was normal lung tissue next to the tumor, obtained at surgery. This clonotype was obtained from a male donor with early-stage non-small cell lung cancer. The CDR3 protein is CASSIWPPNYGYTF. The CDR3 coding sequence is TGTGCCAGTAGTATCTGGCCTCCTAACTATGGCTACACCTTC. The full variable domain, completed using reference TRBV19 and TRBJ1-2, is DGGITQSPKYLFRKEGQNVTLSCEQNLNHDAMYWYRQDPGQGLRLIYYSQIVNDFQKGDIAEGYSVSREKKESFPLTVTSAQKNPTAFYLCASSIWPPNYGYTFGSGTRLTVV.